This TCR beta chain comes out of a study of blood T cell repertoires in COVID-19. Sequencing used immunoSEQ multiplex PCR; TCRdb keeps in-frame clones, though not all of them. Counted here are nearly 110,000 clones, 70% to 80% occurring once; the ten biggest clones make up 6.2%. This CDR3 has 13 residues. V shed 2 bases, J shed 14 bases, and the junction held 5 bases outside the gene matches. Germline loops: CDR1 GTSNPN, CDR2 SVGIG (reference sequence). This clone was observed a few times. This TCR was recovered from a man older than 75 with COVID-19, enrolled during active disease. The sequenced material came from peripheral blood. This chain uses TRBV30 with TRBJ2-1, with TRBD2 matching 14 bases. CDR3 nucleotides: TGTGCCTGGAGTTGGGGACTAGCGGGAGTGGAGTTCTTC. Its protein is CAWSWGLAGVEFF.